In its sample, the clone carrying this TCR beta chain was seen a few times. What it binds is unknown. Sequenced by immunoSEQ multiplex PCR; TCRdb stores in-frame clones only, minus some. The data hold some 150,000 clones, with more than 70% observed a single time. The data were obtained in a study of T cell responses to AZD1222 COVID-19 vaccine. Study results and limitations: There were mostly white British donors and more females than males, and clonal diversity was possibly underestimated. No repertoire was sampled before or during the peak T cell response, only after it. Nearly half of spike-specific TCRs reportedly target unmutated variant regions. Only 5 or 6 AZD1222 recipients tested seropositive at baseline.

The sample in question was peripheral blood, obtained on day 0 of MenACWY control vaccination. The sequence came from an adult in good health.

CDR3 in amino acids: CASSPVARANNSPLHF. DNA for the CDR3: TGTGCCAGCAGCCCCGTAGCCCGCGCTAATAATTCACCCCTCCACTTT. The rearrangement uses TRBV9 and TRBJ1-6; D not resolved. Germline V gene sequence: CDR1 SGDLS, CDR2 YYNGEE. V lost 4 bases and J lost 5, with 16 bases in between. This CDR3 is 16 amino acids long.